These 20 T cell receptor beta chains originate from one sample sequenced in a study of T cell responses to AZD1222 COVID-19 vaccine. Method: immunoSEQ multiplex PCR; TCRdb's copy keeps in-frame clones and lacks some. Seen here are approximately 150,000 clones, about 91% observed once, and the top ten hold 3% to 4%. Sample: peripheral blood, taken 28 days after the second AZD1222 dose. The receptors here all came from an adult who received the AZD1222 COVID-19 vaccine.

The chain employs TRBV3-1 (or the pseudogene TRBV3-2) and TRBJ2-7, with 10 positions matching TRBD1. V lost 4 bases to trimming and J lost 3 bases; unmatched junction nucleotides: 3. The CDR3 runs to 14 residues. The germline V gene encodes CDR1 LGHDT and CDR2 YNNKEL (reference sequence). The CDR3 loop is CASSPRTGGYEQYF. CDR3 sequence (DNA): TGTGCCAGCAGCCCCCGGACAGGGGGCTACGAGCAGTACTTC.

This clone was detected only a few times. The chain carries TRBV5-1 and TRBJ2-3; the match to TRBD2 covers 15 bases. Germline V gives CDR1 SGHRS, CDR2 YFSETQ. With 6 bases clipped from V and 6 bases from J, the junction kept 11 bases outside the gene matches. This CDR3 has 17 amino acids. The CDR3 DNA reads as TGCGCCAGCACCATTTTGGGGACTAGCGGGGGGAAGGATACGCAGTATTTT. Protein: CASTILGTSGGKDTQYF.

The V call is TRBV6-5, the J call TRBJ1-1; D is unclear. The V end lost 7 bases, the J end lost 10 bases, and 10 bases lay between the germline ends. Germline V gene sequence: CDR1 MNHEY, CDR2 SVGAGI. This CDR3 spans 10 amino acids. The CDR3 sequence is CASMAVAAFF. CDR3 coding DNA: TGTGCCAGCATGGCAGTTGCAGCTTTCTTT.

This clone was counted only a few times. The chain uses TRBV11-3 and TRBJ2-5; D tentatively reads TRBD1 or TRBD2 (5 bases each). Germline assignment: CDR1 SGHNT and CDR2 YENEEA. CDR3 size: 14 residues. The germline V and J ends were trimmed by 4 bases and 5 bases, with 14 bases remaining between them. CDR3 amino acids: CASSSSRDVETQYF. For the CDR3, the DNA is TGTGCCAGCAGCTCGAGCCGGGACGTGGAGACCCAGTACTTC.

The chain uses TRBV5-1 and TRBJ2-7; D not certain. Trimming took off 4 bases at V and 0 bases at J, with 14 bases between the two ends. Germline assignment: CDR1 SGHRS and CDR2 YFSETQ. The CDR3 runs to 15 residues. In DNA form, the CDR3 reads TGCGCCAGCAGCGGAAACGCGGCCAACTCCTACGAGCAGTACTTC. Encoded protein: CASSGNAANSYEQYF. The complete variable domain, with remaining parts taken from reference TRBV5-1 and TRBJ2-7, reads KAGVTQTPRYLIKTRGQQVTLSCSPISGHRSVSWYQQTPGQGLQFLFEYFSETQRNKGNFPGRFSGRQFSNSRSEMNVSTLELGDSALYLCASSGNAANSYEQYFGPGTRLTVT.

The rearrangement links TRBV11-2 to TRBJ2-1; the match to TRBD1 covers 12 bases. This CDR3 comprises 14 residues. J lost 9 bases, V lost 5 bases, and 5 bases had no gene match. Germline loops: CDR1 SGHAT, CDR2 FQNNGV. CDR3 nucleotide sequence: TGTGCCAGCAGCAGGGACAGGGGGCAGGGTGAGCAGTTCTTC. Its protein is CASSRDRGQGEQFF.

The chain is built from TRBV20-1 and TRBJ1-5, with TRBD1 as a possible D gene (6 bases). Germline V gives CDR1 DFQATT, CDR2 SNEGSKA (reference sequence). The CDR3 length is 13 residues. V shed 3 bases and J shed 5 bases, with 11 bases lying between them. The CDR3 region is CSASRGADQPQHF. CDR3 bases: TGCAGTGCTAGTCGGGGGGCGGATCAGCCCCAGCATTTT.

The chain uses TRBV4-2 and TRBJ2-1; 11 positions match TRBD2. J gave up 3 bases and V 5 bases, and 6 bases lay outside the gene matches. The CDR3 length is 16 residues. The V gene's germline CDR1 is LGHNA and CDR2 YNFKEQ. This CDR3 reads CASSAPGTSGYNEQFF. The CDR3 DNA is TGTGCCAGCAGCGCCCCCGGGACTAGCGGCTACAATGAGCAGTTCTTC.

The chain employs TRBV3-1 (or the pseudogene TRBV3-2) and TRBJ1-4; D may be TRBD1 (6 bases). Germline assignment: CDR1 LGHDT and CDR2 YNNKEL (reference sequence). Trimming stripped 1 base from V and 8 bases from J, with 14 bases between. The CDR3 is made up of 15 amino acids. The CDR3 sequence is CASSQVQGRGEKLFF. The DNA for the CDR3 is TGTGCCAGCAGCCAAGTTCAGGGCAGGGGAGAAAAACTGTTTTTT.

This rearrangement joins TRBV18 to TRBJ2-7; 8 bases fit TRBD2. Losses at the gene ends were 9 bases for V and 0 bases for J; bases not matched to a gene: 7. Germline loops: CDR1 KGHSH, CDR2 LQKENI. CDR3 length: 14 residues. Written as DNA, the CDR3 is TGTGCCAGTCAACCGGGAGGGAGCTCCTACGAGCAGTACTTC. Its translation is CASQPGGSSYEQYF. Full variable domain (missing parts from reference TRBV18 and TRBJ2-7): NAGVMQNPRHLVRRRGQEARLRCSPMKGHSHVYWYRQLPEEGLKFMVYLQKENIIDESGMPKERFSAEFPKEGPSILRIQQVVRGDSAAYFCASQPGGSSYEQYFGPGTRLTVT.

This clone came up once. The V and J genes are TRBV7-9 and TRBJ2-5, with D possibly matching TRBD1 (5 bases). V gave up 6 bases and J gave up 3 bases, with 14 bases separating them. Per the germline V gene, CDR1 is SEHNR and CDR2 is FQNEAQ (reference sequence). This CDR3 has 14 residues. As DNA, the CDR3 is TGTGCCAGCAGGGCAGGGCTCGTTGAAGAGACCCAGTACTTC. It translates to CASRAGLVEETQYF.

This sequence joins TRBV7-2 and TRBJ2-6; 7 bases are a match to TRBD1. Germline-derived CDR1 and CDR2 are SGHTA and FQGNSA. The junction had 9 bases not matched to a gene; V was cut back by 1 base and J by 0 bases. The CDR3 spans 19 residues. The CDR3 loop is CASSLDRDSPRSGANVLTF. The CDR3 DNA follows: TGTGCCAGCAGCTTAGACCGGGACAGTCCACGCTCTGGGGCCAACGTCCTGACTTTC.

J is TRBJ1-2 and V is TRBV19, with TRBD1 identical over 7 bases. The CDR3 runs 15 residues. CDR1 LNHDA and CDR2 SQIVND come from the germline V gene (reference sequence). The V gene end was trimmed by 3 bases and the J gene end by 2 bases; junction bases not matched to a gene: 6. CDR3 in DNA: TGTGCCAGTAGTATCACAGGGGTCCCCAACTATGGCTACACCTTC. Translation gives CASSITGVPNYGYTF.

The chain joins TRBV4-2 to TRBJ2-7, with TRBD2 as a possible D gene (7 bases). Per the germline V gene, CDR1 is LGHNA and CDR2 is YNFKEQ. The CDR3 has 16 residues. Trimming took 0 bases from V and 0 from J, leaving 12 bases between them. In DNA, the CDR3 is TGTGCCAGCAGCCAAGATCGTGGGGGGGCCTCCTACGAGCAGTACTTC. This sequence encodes CASSQDRGGASYEQYF.

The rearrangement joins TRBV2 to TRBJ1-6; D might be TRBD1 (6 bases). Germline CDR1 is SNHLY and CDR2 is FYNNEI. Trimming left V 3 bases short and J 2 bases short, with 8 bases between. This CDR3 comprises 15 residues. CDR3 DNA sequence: TGTGCCAGCAGTGACCGGACAGCCTATAATTCACCCCTCCACTTT. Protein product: CASSDRTAYNSPLHF.

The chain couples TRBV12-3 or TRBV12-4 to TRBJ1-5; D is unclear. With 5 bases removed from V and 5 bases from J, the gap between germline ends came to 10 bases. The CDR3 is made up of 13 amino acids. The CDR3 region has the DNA TGTGCCAGCAGTCGGACGGTATATCAGCCCCAGCATTTT. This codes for CASSRTVYQPQHF.

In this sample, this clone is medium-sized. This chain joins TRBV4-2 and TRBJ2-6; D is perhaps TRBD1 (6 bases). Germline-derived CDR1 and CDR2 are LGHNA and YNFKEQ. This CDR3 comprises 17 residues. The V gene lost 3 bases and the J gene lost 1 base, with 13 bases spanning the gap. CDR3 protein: CASSHGDTGSGANVLTF. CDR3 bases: TGTGCCAGCAGCCATGGGGACACAGGGTCTGGGGCCAACGTCCTGACTTTC.

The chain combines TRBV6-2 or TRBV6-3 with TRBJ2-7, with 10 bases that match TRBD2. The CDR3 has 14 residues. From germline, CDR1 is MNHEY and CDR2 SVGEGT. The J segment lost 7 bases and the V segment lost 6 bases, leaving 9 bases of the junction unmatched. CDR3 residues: CASSLSGGALEQYF. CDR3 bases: TGTGCCAGCAGCCTAAGCGGGGGGGCGTTGGAGCAGTACTTC.

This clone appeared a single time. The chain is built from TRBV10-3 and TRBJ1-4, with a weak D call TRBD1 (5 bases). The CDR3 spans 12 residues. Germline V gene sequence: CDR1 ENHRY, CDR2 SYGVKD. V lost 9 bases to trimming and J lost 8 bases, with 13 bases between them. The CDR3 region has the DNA TGTGCCATTGGGCAGGGAGGGGAAAAACTGTTTTTT. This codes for CAIGQGGEKLFF.

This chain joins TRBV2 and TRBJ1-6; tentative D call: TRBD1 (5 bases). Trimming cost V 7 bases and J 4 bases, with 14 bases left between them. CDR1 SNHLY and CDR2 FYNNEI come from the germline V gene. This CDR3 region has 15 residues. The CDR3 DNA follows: TGTGCCAGCACGGTGACAGACTTTTATAATTCACCCCTCCACTTT. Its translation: CASTVTDFYNSPLHF.